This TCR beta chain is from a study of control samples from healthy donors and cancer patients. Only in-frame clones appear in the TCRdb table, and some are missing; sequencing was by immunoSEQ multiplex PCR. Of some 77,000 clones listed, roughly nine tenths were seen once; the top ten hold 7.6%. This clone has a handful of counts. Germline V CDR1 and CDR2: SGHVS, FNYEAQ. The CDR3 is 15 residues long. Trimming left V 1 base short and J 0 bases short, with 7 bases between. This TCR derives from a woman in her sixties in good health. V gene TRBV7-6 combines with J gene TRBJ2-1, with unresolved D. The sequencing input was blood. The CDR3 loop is CASSLEGVSYNEQFF. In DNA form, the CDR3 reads TGTGCCAGCAGCTTAGAAGGTGTCTCCTACAATGAGCAGTTCTTC.